The 26 T cell receptor beta chains in this list originate from one sample, sequenced in a study of identical twins. One entry per CDR3 protein, called by TCRdb with MiXCR from the 5' RACE reads. The repertoire consists of nearly 650,000 distinct CDR3 sequences, with 7.1% occurring once and the leading ten covering 1.6%. These data were also reused for a study on yellow fever vaccine responses in identical twins.

Sequenced: PBMCs. The receptors come from a woman younger than 35 in good health.

This chain joins TRBV24-1 and TRBJ2-1; maybe TRBD1 (5 bases). Germline V gives CDR1 KGHDR, CDR2 SFDVKD. The V end was cut by 9 bases, the J end by 9 bases, with 11 bases between. CDR3 length: 11 residues. CDR3 sequence reads: CATGGASEQFF. The CDR3 nucleotides are TGTGCCACCGGTGGGGCAAGTGAGCAGTTCTTC.

This clonotype was seen ten or more times. V usage is TRBV5-1 and J usage is TRBJ2-7; 11 nucleotides agree with TRBD2. The CDR3 spans 15 residues. Germline assignment: CDR1 SGHRS and CDR2 YFSETQ. V lost 5 bases, J lost 1 base, and 5 bases stayed unmatched. The CDR3 region is CASSPGLAESYEQYF. For the CDR3, the DNA is TGCGCCAGCAGTCCGGGACTAGCGGAATCCTACGAGCAGTACTTC.

This clonotype was seen only a few times. The V gene is TRBV12-3 or TRBV12-4, the J gene TRBJ2-1; D not resolved. The CDR3 length is 16 residues. Trimming cost V 2 bases and J 0 bases, with 11 bases left between them. For the CDR3, the DNA is TGTGCCAGCAGTTTATTCATGGCAGGCTCCTACAATGAGCAGTTCTTC. Translated, it gives CASSLFMAGSYNEQFF.

This clonotype was seen at least ten times. This sequence joins TRBV6-1 and TRBJ1-4; no definite D call. The CDR3 length is 18 residues. CDR1 and CDR2 (germline): MNHNS, SASEGT. With 6 bases removed from V and 0 bases from J, the gap between germline ends came to 20 bases. CDR3 bases: TGTGCCAGCAGAAGCGACACCTCCGAAAAGGCAACTAATGAAAAACTGTTTTTT. Protein sequence: CASRSDTSEKATNEKLFF.

In its sample, this clonotype was seen a few times. The CDR3 nucleotides read TGTGCCAGCAGTGAAGGGGCGACAGGTAGCTCCTACGAGCAGTACTTC. It specifies CASSEGATGSSYEQYF. The chain employs TRBV2 and TRBJ2-7; tentatively, D is TRBD1 (6 bases). Germline V lookup: CDR1 SNHLY, CDR2 FYNNEI. This CDR3 has 16 amino acids. The V and J ends lost 1 base and 0 bases respectively, with 13 bases between them.

This clonotype was seen repeatedly, ten times or more. This sequence joins TRBV6-1 and TRBJ1-2; 7 positions match TRBD1. V gave up 6 bases and J gave up 4 bases; unmatched junction bases: 20. The CDR3 has 18 residues. Germline CDR1 reads MNHNS; CDR2 reads SASEGT. The chain's CDR3 is CASRPPPGQTPGGYGYTF. The CDR3 nucleotides are TGTGCCAGCAGACCCCCACCGGGACAGACACCAGGGGGCTATGGCTACACCTTC.

The chain's CDR3 is CSASPGAQETQYF. The CDR3 bases are TGCAGTGCTAGTCCGGGGGCGCAAGAGACCCAGTACTTC. The chain employs TRBV20-1 and TRBJ2-5, with D perhaps being TRBD1 or TRBD2 (6 bases each). From germline, CDR1 is DFQATT and CDR2 SNEGSKA (reference sequence). V was shortened by 3 bases and J by 2 bases, with 10 bases between the two germline ends. The CDR3 consists of 13 residues.

The rearrangement links TRBV7-2 to TRBJ2-2, with a possible D match to TRBD1 (6 bases). V lost 5 bases, J lost 6 bases, and 19 bases lay in between. This CDR3 is 16 amino acids long. The germline V gene encodes CDR1 SGHTA and CDR2 FQGNSA. The CDR3: CASSGQRLVFPGELFF. The DNA for the CDR3 is TGTGCCAGCAGCGGACAGCGGCTGGTCTTCCCCGGGGAGCTGTTTTTT.

Here the CDR3 reads CASSPSSPVETQYF. In DNA form, the CDR3 reads TGTGCCAGCAGCCCTAGCTCCCCGGTGGAGACCCAGTACTTC. The rearrangement joins TRBV3-1 to TRBJ2-5, with a tentative D call TRBD2 (5 bases). The CDR3 loop spans 14 amino acids. V dropped 4 bases and J dropped 5 bases, with 14 bases sitting between them. Germline-derived CDR1 and CDR2 are LGHDT and YNNKEL (reference sequence).

The table lists this clonotype with many counts. This rearrangement joins TRBV7-9 to TRBJ1-2, with TRBD1 as a possible D gene (6 bases). V dropped 2 bases and J dropped 4 bases, with 14 bases sitting between them. The CDR3 has 15 amino acids. Germline V lookup: CDR1 SEHNR, CDR2 FQNEAQ (reference sequence). The DNA for the CDR3 is TGTGCCAGCAGCTTATCGAATGACAGGCGCTATGGCTACACCTTC. This encodes CASSLSNDRRYGYTF.

To note about this clonotype: At one boundary the junction diverges from the germline segment, which might be a read error. The V gene is TRBV12-3 or TRBV12-4, the J gene TRBJ2-1; 15 positions match TRBD2. The CDR3 loop spans 18 amino acids. The CDR3 sequence: CACSLGLAGGIFQYEQFF. As DNA, the CDR3 is TGTGCCTGCAGTTTAGGACTAGCGGGAGGGATATTCCAATATGAGCAGTTCTTC.

This clonotype has ten or more counts. The rearrangement joins TRBV12-3 or TRBV12-4 to TRBJ2-1; the D gene is possibly TRBD1 (5 bases). V shed 1 base and J shed 6 bases, with 13 bases lying between them. This CDR3 has 15 amino acids. CDR3 protein: CASSLGGMRGNEQFF. DNA for the CDR3: TGTGCCAGCAGTTTAGGGGGCATGAGAGGCAATGAGCAGTTCTTC.

This clonotype was counted ten times or more. The chain employs TRBV25-1 and TRBJ2-5; D unclear. CDR3 size: 14 residues. The V gene lost 3 bases and the J gene lost 6 bases, with 14 bases spanning the gap. The V gene's germline CDR1 is MGHDK and CDR2 SYGVNS. Here the CDR3 reads CASSDWAESKTQYF. CDR3 nucleotides: TGTGCCAGCAGTGATTGGGCAGAGTCTAAGACCCAGTACTTC.

The chain has TRBV7-8 and TRBJ1-5, with D unclear. From germline, CDR1 is SGHVS and CDR2 FQNEAQ. This CDR3 spans 13 amino acids. V lost 5 bases to trimming and J lost 6 bases, with 11 bases between them. CDR3 bases: TGTGCCAGCAGCGATCGATGGGGTCAGCCCCAGCATTTT. It translates to CASSDRWGQPQHF.

This clonotype was seen repeatedly, ten times or more. This sequence joins TRBV20-1 and TRBJ2-1, with 7 bases fitting TRBD2. The CDR3 length is 15 residues. The trim removed 4 bases at V and 4 bases at J, leaving 10 bases unmatched. Germline V gene lookup returns CDR1 DFQATT and CDR2 SNEGSKA (reference sequence). CDR3 in amino acids: CSAKHSGGFYNEQFF. CDR3 DNA: TGCAGTGCTAAACATTCGGGGGGATTTTACAATGAGCAGTTCTTC.

This clonotype was observed many times. The chain recombines TRBV28 with TRBJ1-4; D possibly corresponds to TRBD1 (5 bases). The CDR3 runs 14 residues. The germline CDR1 and CDR2 sequences are MDHEN and SYDVKM. Trimming removed 2 bases from V and 7 bases from J, with 11 bases in between. The CDR3 sequence is CASSLGQGSEKLFF. DNA of the CDR3: TGTGCCAGCAGTTTAGGGCAGGGATCTGAAAAACTGTTTTTT.

This clonotype was detected ten times or more. This sequence joins TRBV20-1 and TRBJ1-2; possibly TRBD1 for D (5 bases). This CDR3 comprises 14 residues. V was pared by 4 bases and J by 4 bases, with 16 bases between. Germline-derived CDR1 and CDR2 are DFQATT and SNEGSKA (reference sequence). CDR3 nucleotides: TGCAGTGCTAAGCCGGGACCAAAAACCTATGGCTACACCTTC. Protein product: CSAKPGPKTYGYTF.

The V call is TRBV4-1, the J call TRBJ2-1; TRBD2 agrees at 9 bases. Germline CDR1 and CDR2: MGHRA and YSYEKL. V lost 2 bases, J lost 4 bases, and 3 bases stayed unmatched. CDR3 length: 15 residues. The CDR3 bases are TGCGCCAGCAGCCAACGACTAGCGGAATACAATGAGCAGTTCTTC. It yields the protein CASSQRLAEYNEQFF.

This clonotype showed up many times. The chain links TRBV5-6 to TRBJ2-2; 8 bases are shared with TRBD1. Trimming at V came to 3 bases and at J to 3 bases, leaving 7 bases not matched to a gene. CDR1 is SGHDT, CDR2 YYEEEE, per germline. The CDR3 has 16 residues. CDR3 sequence: CASSSGQGVDTGELFF. The CDR3 region has the DNA TGTGCCAGCAGCTCAGGACAGGGTGTTGACACCGGGGAGCTGTTTTTT.

This clonotype was recorded a few times. The gene calls are TRBV28 and TRBJ2-7; 9 bases agree with TRBD2. Germline values: CDR1 MDHEN, CDR2 SYDVKM. The CDR3 loop spans 15 amino acids. J gave up 3 bases and V 4 bases, and 7 bases lay outside the gene matches. This CDR3 is CASSSRIAGDYEQYF. The CDR3 bases are TGTGCCAGCAGTTCCCGTATAGCGGGAGACTACGAGCAGTACTTC.

This clonotype was seen ten or more times. The chain recombines TRBV12-5 with TRBJ2-5, with D hard to call. In germline, CDR1 is LGHNT, CDR2 FRNRAP. V gave up 2 bases and J gave up 3 bases, with 4 bases separating them. The CDR3 is 12 amino acids. CDR3 sequence: CASGLSEETQYF. Here the CDR3 DNA reads TGTGCTAGTGGTTTGTCAGAAGAGACCCAGTACTTC.

This clonotype was detected many times. V usage is TRBV29-1 and J usage is TRBJ2-7, with D perhaps assigned TRBD1 or TRBD2 (7 bases each). The germline CDR1 and CDR2 sequences are SQVTM and ANQGSEA. The CDR3 is 16 amino acids. V was trimmed by 0 bases and J by 5 bases, leaving 20 bases between them. The DNA of the CDR3 is TGCAGCGTTGAAGATCTTCTAAGGGAGGGGGCGAACGAGCAGTACTTC. Protein product: CSVEDLLREGANEQYF.

Comments on this clonotype: A read error may account for a junction end that differs from germline. The CDR3 DNA follows: TGTGCCACCAGTGGGCCTCCGTACAATGAGCAGTCCTTC. Amino acids: CATSGPPYNEQSF. The J gene is TRBJ2-1, the V gene TRBV24-1; no reliable D call. Germline values: CDR1 KGHDR, CDR2 SFDVKD. The CDR3 is 13 amino acids.

At least ten counts were recorded for this clonotype. DNA of the CDR3: TGTGCCAGCAGGCATGAAACCGGGACAGGGGGCTACGAGCAGTACGTC. Protein: CASRHETGTGGYEQYV. This chain connects TRBV6-1 to TRBJ2-7; 11 bases are shared with TRBD1. Germline assignment: CDR1 MNHNS and CDR2 SASEGT. The CDR3 sequence is 16 residues long. The trim removed 6 bases at V and 3 bases at J, leaving 10 bases unmatched.

This clonotype was seen many times. The CDR3 DNA is TGTGCCAGCAGCCAAGGTGGGGGTTTAAACACTGAAGCTTTCTTT. Protein sequence: CASSQGGGLNTEAFF. The gene calls are TRBV3-1 and TRBJ1-1; D is perhaps TRBD1 (5 bases). Deletions cut 1 base from V and 2 bases from J, with 11 bases between. CDR1 and CDR2 (germline): LGHDT, YNNKEL (reference sequence). The CDR3 totals 15 residues.

The chain is built from TRBV6-1 and TRBJ2-3, with 8 nucleotides matching TRBD1. The CDR3 has 16 amino acids. The V and J ends lost 7 bases and 1 base, in that order; junction bases with no gene match: 10. Germline V gene data show CDR1 as MNHNS and CDR2 as SASEGT. The CDR3 DNA sequence: TGTGCCAGCAAAAAACCGGCGGGACAGGGCACAGATACGCAGTATTTT. This translates into CASKKPAGQGTDTQYF.